Listed below are T cell receptor beta chains from one sample, sequenced in a study of identical twins. One entry per CDR3 protein results from TCRdb running MiXCR on the 5' RACE reads. The table lists about 660,000 distinct CDR3 sequences, 8.5% to 9.5% of them singletons, with 0.75% to 1% in the top ten. Another study also made use of these data, one on yellow fever vaccine responses in identical twins.

The sample taken for sequencing was PBMCs. The receptors derive from a woman aged 18-29 years in good health. Both conserved end residues are part of each CDR3. A D gene is named only where the DNA matches it firmly. Clone sizes are given selectively: once, few, many, or a class where the clone is expanded.

D	size	V	J	CDR3	DNA
TRBD2	few	TRBV9	TRBJ2-7	CASSVENSGRPYEQYF	TGTGCCAGCAGCGTAGAAAATAGCGGGAGACCCTACGAGCAGTACTTC
TRBD1	few	TRBV20-1	TRBJ2-7	CSAPDRTTYEQYF	TGCAGTGCTCCGGACAGGACCACCTACGAGCAGTACTTC
TRBD1	few	TRBV28	TRBJ2-5	CASSLIGQEETQYF	TGTGCCAGCAGTTTGATCGGACAGGAAGAGACCCAGTACTTC
TRBD2	few	TRBV28	TRBJ2-1	CASSRPGLAAYNEQFF	TGTGCCAGCAGTCGTCCGGGACTAGCGGCTTACAATGAGCAGTTCTTC
-	many	TRBV3-1	TRBJ2-7	CASSPETGFASYEQYF	TGTGCCAGCAGCCCGGAAACGGGTTTCGCCTCCTACGAGCAGTACTTC
-	few	TRBV5-1	TRBJ2-7	CASSVDYYEQYF	TGCGCCAGCAGCGTTGACTACTACGAGCAGTACTTC
TRBD1	many	TRBV28	TRBJ2-2	CASSTSGTGRTGELFF	TGTGCCAGCAGTACCTCCGGGACAGGGAGGACCGGGGAGCTGTTTTTT
-	many	TRBV2	TRBJ1-4	CASGRETNEKLFF	TGTGCCAGCGGACGGGAAACTAATGAAAAACTGTTTTTT
-	few	TRBV20-1	TRBJ2-6	CSAPLQGVLGPTSGANVLTF	TGCAGTGCCCCATTACAGGGTGTTTTAGGCCCCACCTCTGGGGCCAACGTCCTGACTTTC
-	-	TRBV20-1	TRBJ2-7	CSASKSGRYEQYF	TGCAGTGCTAGTAAAAGCGGCCGCTACGAGCAGTACTTC
TRBD2	few	TRBV7-2	TRBJ2-1	CASGGGAFYNEQFF	TGTGCCAGCGGCGGGGGGGCGTTCTACAATGAGCAGTTCTTC
-	-	TRBV20-1	TRBJ2-1	CSARGALNSYNEQFF	TGCAGTGCTAGGGGGGCCCTCAATTCCTACAATGAGCAGTTCTTC
-	-	TRBV4-2	TRBJ2-3	CASSQVATDTQYF	TGTGCCAGCAGCCAAGTGGCCACAGATACGCAGTATTTT
TRBD2	many	TRBV5-1	TRBJ2-3	CASSWFSGGDTDTQYF	TGCGCCAGCAGCTGGTTTAGCGGGGGAGACACAGATACGCAGTATTTT
-	many	TRBV6-4	TRBJ2-1	CASSSSPSESNEQFF	TGTGCCAGCAGTTCTAGCCCGTCCGAATCGAATGAGCAGTTCTTC